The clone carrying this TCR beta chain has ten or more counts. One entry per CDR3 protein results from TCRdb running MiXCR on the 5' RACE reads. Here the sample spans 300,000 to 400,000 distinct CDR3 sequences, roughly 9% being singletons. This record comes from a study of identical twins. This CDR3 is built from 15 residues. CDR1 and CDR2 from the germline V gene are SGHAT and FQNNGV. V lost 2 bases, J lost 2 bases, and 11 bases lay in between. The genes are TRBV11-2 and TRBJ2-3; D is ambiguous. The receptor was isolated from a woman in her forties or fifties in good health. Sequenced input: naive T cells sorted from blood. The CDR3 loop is CASSLHASSTDTQYF. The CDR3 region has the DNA TGTGCCAGCAGCTTACACGCAAGTTCCACAGATACGCAGTATTTT.